This T cell receptor beta chain came from a study of blood T cells in healthy people across ages. Study in general: Per two T cells, about one barcoded beta molecule was captured through template switching.

For the second PCR, which ran for about 7 to 12 cycles, a sample-barcoded 5' primer and a J-beta primer mix were used. Each sample yielded at least 3 million CDR3-containing paired-end reads. TCRdb re-derived calls from the 5' RACE reads in MiXCR, one entry per CDR3 protein. Of about 1.8 million distinct CDR3 sequences listed, about 50% are singletons. Trimming removed 0 bases from V and 5 bases from J, with 11 bases in between. CDR3 length: 14 amino acids. Germline CDR1 reads SGHNT; CDR2 reads YYREEE (reference sequence). General observations from the study: Reliance upon unsorted PBMCs precluded definitive naive versus antigen-experienced comparison. Researchers deemed the diversity estimates from one million T cells underestimates.

About this clonotype itself: The antigen is unknown.

This clonotype originated in a woman aged 40 to 50 in good health. The source material was blood. V and J are TRBV5-4 and TRBJ1-2; no definite D call. CDR3 DNA: TGTGCCAGCAGCTTGGGGTCAGCCCCTTATGGCTACACCTTC. This gives the protein CASSLGSAPYGYTF.